This TCR beta chain was retrieved from a study of T cell responses to AZD1222 COVID-19 vaccine. General study points: Regions left unmutated in variants are reportedly the target of nearly half of spike-specific TCRs. Baseline seropositivity characterized only six AZD1222 recipients.

The table came from immunoSEQ multiplex PCR; TCRdb's copy has only in-frame clones and leaves some out. The repertoire holds roughly 110,000 clones, with around 87% as singletons. The CDR3 sequence is 14 residues long. Germline V gene data show CDR1 as MRHNA and CDR2 as SNTAGT. V lost 3 bases, J lost 5 bases, and 8 bases lay in between. As concerns this clone: Its cognate antigen is unknown.

V gene TRBV6-4 combines with J gene TRBJ1-6; D gene ambiguous. The starting material was peripheral blood, obtained on day 0 of AZD1222 vaccination. This receptor was taken from an adult in good health. This CDR3 is CASSEDHDNSPLHF. CDR3 sequence (DNA): TGTGCCAGCAGTGAAGACCACGATAATTCACCCCTCCACTTT.